The rows below give T cell receptor beta chains drawn from one sample of a study of OX40 agonist ivuxolimab in advanced cancers. Libraries were prepared by immunoSEQ multiplex PCR; TCRdb keeps only in-frame clonotypes and omits some of them. The table shows fewer than 85,000 clones, with roughly 90% occurring only once. The source material was CD4+ or CD8+ T cells sorted from blood, sampled in a trial of the OX40 agonist ivuxolimab. These receptors all come from an adult with an advanced solid tumor such as melanoma, head and neck, liver or kidney cancer. Both conserved end residues are part of each CDR3. The D gene is left open where the match is weak. Clone size is shown for a subset of rows, as once, few, many or a class of expanded clone.

CASSPGQSYEQYF	TGTGCCAGCAGCCCGGGACAGTCCTACGAGCAGTACTTC	TRBV7-9	TRBJ2-7	NA	TRBD1
CASSHGGRGGSYEQYF	TGTGCCAGCAGCCATGGGGGCCGGGGCGGCTCCTACGAGCAGTACTTC	TRBV27	TRBJ2-7	NA	NA
CASSLSGGYEQYF	TGTGCCAGCAGTTTATCGGGCGGCTACGAGCAGTACTTC	TRBV27	TRBJ2-7	NA	NA
CAISESTAGVVYEQYF	TGTGCCATCAGTGAGTCGACGGCAGGGGTGGTCTACGAGCAGTACTTC	TRBV10-3	TRBJ2-7	NA	NA
CASSYSRGGVTDTQYF	TGTGCCAGCAGTTACTCGAGGGGGGGGGTCACAGATACGCAGTATTTT	TRBV6-6	TRBJ2-3	NA	NA
CASSLGGGPNQPQHF	TGCGCCAGCAGCTTGGGCGGGGGCCCCAATCAGCCCCAGCATTTT	TRBV5-1	TRBJ1-5	NA	NA
CASSLIAEAFF	TGTGCCAGCAGCTTGATAGCTGAAGCTTTCTTT	TRBV7-9	TRBJ1-1	NA	NA
CASSLWASNQPQHF	TGTGCCAGCAGTTTGTGGGCTAGCAATCAGCCCCAGCATTTT	TRBV27	TRBJ1-5	NA	NA
CASSLFGDTPYEQYF	TGTGCCAGCAGCTTATTCGGGGACACCCCCTACGAGCAGTACTTC	TRBV7-2	TRBJ2-7	NA	NA
CASSENRVGYTF	TGTGCCAGCAGTGAAAACCGGGTGGGCTACACCTTC	TRBV6-5	TRBJ1-2	NA	NA
CASSLDGGQNEQFF	TGTGCCAGCAGCTTAGACGGGGGGCAGAATGAGCAGTTCTTC	TRBV13	TRBJ2-1	NA	NA
CASSLDPMNTEAFF	TGTGCCAGCAGCTTAGATCCCATGAACACTGAAGCTTTCTTT	TRBV11-2	TRBJ1-1	once	NA
CASSEGQGSDYEQYF	TGTGCCAGCAGTGAAGGACAGGGATCGGACTACGAGCAGTACTTC	TRBV6-1	TRBJ2-7	NA	TRBD1
CASSRGAGSDTEAFF	TGTGCCAGCAGCAGGGGGGCCGGGTCGGACACTGAAGCTTTCTTT	TRBV6-6	TRBJ1-1	NA	TRBD1
CASSKGAKEQPQHF	TGTGCCAGCAGCAAAGGCGCGAAGGAGCAGCCCCAGCATTTT	TRBV21-1	TRBJ1-5	NA	NA
CASSYHPVGTDTQYF	TGTGCCAGCAGTTACCACCCAGTGGGCACAGATACGCAGTATTTT	TRBV6-5	TRBJ2-3	NA	NA
CASSSRAGIQETQYF	TGTGCCAGCAGCAGCCGAGCGGGGATACAAGAGACCCAGTACTTC	TRBV13	TRBJ2-5	NA	TRBD2
CASSQVSTSGGYTF	TGCGCCAGCAGCCAAGTTAGTACTTCGGGTGGCTACACCTTC	TRBV4-1	TRBJ1-2	NA	NA
CAWSVVSTDTQYF	TGTGCCTGGAGTGTAGTTTCGACAGATACGCAGTATTTT	TRBV30	TRBJ2-3	NA	NA
CASSQERQGFFGDTEAFF	TGCGCCAGCAGCCAAGAAAGGCAGGGGTTTTTCGGAGACACTGAAGCTTTCTTT	TRBV4-3	TRBJ1-1	once	NA
CAWSKAVDEQYF	TGTGCCTGGTCCAAGGCGGTGGACGAGCAGTACTTC	TRBV30	TRBJ2-7	NA	NA
CASSLGSSDYEQYF	TGTGCCAGCAGCTTAGGATCTTCCGACTACGAGCAGTACTTC	TRBV7-6	TRBJ2-7	once	NA
CASSVGGGGDNEQFF	TGTGCCAGCAGCGTAGGAGGGGGCGGGGACAATGAGCAGTTCTTC	TRBV9	TRBJ2-1	NA	NA
CASSPSLAGTNEKLFF	TGTGCCAGCAGCCCGAGTCTGGCAGGAACTAATGAAAAACTGTTTTTT	TRBV9	TRBJ1-4	NA	NA
CASSPLGGRPGELFF	TGTGCCAGCAGCCCCCTGGGGGGGAGGCCCGGGGAGCTGTTTTTT	TRBV7-6	TRBJ2-2	NA	TRBD2
CASDPGAGYGYTF	TGTGCCAGCGATCCAGGGGCGGGCTATGGCTACACCTTC	TRBV11-2	TRBJ1-2	NA	NA
CASSINRGGYYGYTF	TGTGCCAGCAGTATCAACAGGGGAGGGTACTATGGCTACACCTTC	TRBV27	TRBJ1-2	NA	TRBD1
CASSASIRDSLLAIYF	TGTGCCAGCAGCGCCTCCATCAGGGACTCCCTATTGGCCATATATTTT	TRBV9	TRBJ1-3	NA	NA
CASSFSGGATGELFF	TGTGCCAGCAGCTTCAGCGGGGGGGCGACCGGGGAGCTGTTTTTT	TRBV7-6	TRBJ2-2	NA	TRBD2
CASSLGTSGPYNEQFF	TGTGCCAGCAGCTTGGGGACTAGCGGACCGTACAATGAGCAGTTCTTC	TRBV5-4	TRBJ2-1	NA	TRBD2
CASSFKVNYGYTF	TGTGCCAGCAGTTTTAAAGTTAACTATGGCTACACCTTC	TRBV6-5	TRBJ1-2	NA	NA
CANRNFTSGAYNEQFF	TGTGCCAACAGGAACTTTACTAGCGGGGCCTACAATGAGCAGTTCTTC	TRBV21-1	TRBJ2-1	NA	NA
CASSELAGGPDTQYF	TGTGCCAGCAGTGAACTAGCGGGGGGGCCAGATACGCAGTATTTT	TRBV6-1	TRBJ2-3	few	TRBD2
CASSPLGGNEKLFF	TGTGCCAGTAGCCCGTTAGGGGGTAATGAAAAACTGTTTTTT	TRBV19	TRBJ1-4	NA	NA
CASSLTSGGPYEQYF	TGTGCCAGCAGTTTAACTAGCGGGGGGCCTTACGAGCAGTACTTC	TRBV27	TRBJ2-7	NA	TRBD2
CASSYGWNTEAFF	TGTGCCAGCAGTTACGGGTGGAACACTGAAGCTTTCTTT	TRBV6-6	TRBJ1-1	NA	NA
CASSQDEGAGFSYEQYF	TGCGCCAGCAGCCAAGATGAGGGAGCGGGGTTCTCCTACGAGCAGTACTTC	TRBV4-1	TRBJ2-7	NA	TRBD2
CASSPGGDTEAFF	TGTGCCAGCAGCCCCGGGGGGGACACTGAAGCTTTCTTT	TRBV7-6	TRBJ1-1	NA	NA
CASSAGTGRTYEQYF	TGTGCCAGCAGCGCGGGGACAGGGAGGACCTACGAGCAGTACTTC	TRBV9	TRBJ2-7	NA	TRBD1
CASSQDEASGVGDNEQFF	TGCGCCAGCAGCCAAGATGAGGCTAGCGGGGTTGGAGACAATGAGCAGTTCTTC	TRBV4-1	TRBJ2-1	NA	TRBD2
CASSFPTSPDTQYF	TGTGCCAGCAGCTTCCCGACTAGTCCAGATACGCAGTATTTT	TRBV5-6	TRBJ2-3	NA	NA
CASSLVWVQDNEKLFF	TGTGCCAGCAGCTTAGTGTGGGTCCAGGATAATGAAAAACTGTTTTTT	TRBV7-8	TRBJ1-4	NA	NA
CAISESVGGIAYGYTF	TGTGCCATCAGTGAGTCCGTTGGAGGGATTGCCTATGGCTACACCTTC	TRBV10-3	TRBJ1-2	NA	NA
CASSIGQVNGYTF	TGTGCCAGCAGCATCGGACAGGTGAATGGCTACACCTTC	TRBV7-2	TRBJ1-2	NA	TRBD1
CSVEDRRANNEQFF	TGCAGCGTTGAAGATCGCAGGGCCAACAATGAGCAGTTCTTC	TRBV29-1	TRBJ2-1	NA	NA
CASSMTGGNTGELFF	TGTGCCAGTAGTATGACAGGAGGGAACACCGGGGAGCTGTTTTTT	TRBV19	TRBJ2-2	NA	NA
CASSYSGQGIQETQYF	TGTGCCAGCAGTTATAGTGGACAGGGGATACAAGAGACCCAGTACTTC	TRBV6-5	TRBJ2-5	NA	TRBD1
CASSEALQAQLYYGYTF	TGTGCCAGCAGTGAAGCGCTTCAGGCCCAACTATACTATGGCTACACCTTC	TRBV6-1	TRBJ1-2	NA	NA
CASSQVGGISNQPQHF	TGCGCCAGCAGCCAAGTCGGGGGAATAAGCAATCAGCCCCAGCATTTT	TRBV4-1	TRBJ1-5	NA	NA